Reported below is one TCR beta chain. This sample stems from a study of T-cell reconstitution after alpha-beta-depleted transplantation in children. Unique molecular identifiers were incorporated into the prepared TCRbeta library. TCRdb re-called the PCR reads through MiXCR, storing one row per CDR3 protein. The sample has 350,000 to 400,000 distinct CDR3 sequences, roughly 14% seen once. V lost 5 bases and J lost 3; bases outside the gene matches: 8. This CDR3 is built from 17 residues. CDR1 and CDR2 (germline): DFQATT, SNEGSKA (reference sequence). The input for sequencing was PBMCs, taken from the stem cell graft. V and J are TRBV20-1 and TRBJ2-3, with TRBD2 identical over 16 bases. The TCR was taken from a human donor who donated a stem cell graft to a child with Fanconi anemia. In DNA, the CDR3 is TGCAGTGCTTCCCCCGGGACTAGCGGGGGGGCGACAGATACGCAGTATTTT. Translated: CSASPGTSGGATDTQYF.